The sequence of this T cell receptor beta chain was determined in a study of blood T cell repertoires in COVID-19. Looked up from germline, CDR1 is SGHTA and CDR2 is FQGNSA. Trimming left V 0 bases short and J 9 bases short, with 12 bases between. CDR3 length: 15 amino acids. The assay was immunoSEQ multiplex PCR, and TCRdb's table has in-frame clones only and misses some. Of 250,000 to 350,000 clones listed, approximately 88% are singletons. The receptor was derived from a woman aged 40 to 50 who had recovered from COVID-19. Specimen: peripheral blood. V is TRBV7-2 and J is TRBJ1-6; no definite D call. Here the CDR3 reads CASSLAPESGSPLHF. The CDR3 DNA reads as TGTGCCAGCAGCTTAGCCCCAGAATCGGGTTCACCCCTCCACTTT. The full variable domain, with the rest looked up from reference TRBV7-2 and TRBJ1-6, is GAGVSQSPSNKVTEKGKDVELRCDPISGHTALYWYRQSLGQGLEFLIYFQGNSAPDKSGLPSDRFSAERTGGSVSTLTIQRTQQEDSAVYLCASSLAPESGSPLHFGNGTRLTVT.